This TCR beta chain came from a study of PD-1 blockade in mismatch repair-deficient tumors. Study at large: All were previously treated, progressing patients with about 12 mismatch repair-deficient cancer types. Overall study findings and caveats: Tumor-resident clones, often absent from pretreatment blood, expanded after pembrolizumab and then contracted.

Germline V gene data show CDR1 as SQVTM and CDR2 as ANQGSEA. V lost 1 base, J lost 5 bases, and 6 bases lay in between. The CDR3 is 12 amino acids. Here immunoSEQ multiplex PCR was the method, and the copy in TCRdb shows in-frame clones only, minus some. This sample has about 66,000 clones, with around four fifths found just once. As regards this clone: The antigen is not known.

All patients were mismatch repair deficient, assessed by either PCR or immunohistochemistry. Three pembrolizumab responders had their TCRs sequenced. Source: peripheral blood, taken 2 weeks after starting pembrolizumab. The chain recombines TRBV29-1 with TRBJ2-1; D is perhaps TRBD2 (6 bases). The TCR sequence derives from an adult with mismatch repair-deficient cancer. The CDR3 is CSVEGGDNEQFF. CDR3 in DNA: TGCAGCGTTGAAGGCGGGGACAATGAGCAGTTCTTC.